One and the same sample provided the 25 T cell receptor beta chains below, sequenced in a study of T cell changes during pregnancy in multiple sclerosis. Some clones are missing from TCRdb's copy, which holds only in-frame ones; the method was immunoSEQ multiplex PCR. Among tens of thousands of clones listed, 85% to 95% were seen once. The source was CD4+ T cells from peripheral blood mononuclear cells, collected before pregnancy. These receptor sequences come from a female donor with multiple sclerosis, enrolled in a pregnancy study.

The rearrangement links TRBV29-1 to TRBJ2-1; 9 bases are shared with TRBD2. This CDR3 has 15 amino acids. CDR1 and CDR2 (germline): SQVTM, ANQGSEA. V lost 4 bases, J lost 8 bases, and 12 bases stayed unmatched. CDR3 sequence reads: CSVGPLAGGSDEQFF. In DNA, the CDR3 is TGCAGCGTTGGCCCCCTGGCGGGAGGGAGTGATGAGCAGTTCTTC.

The chain uses TRBV6-6 and TRBJ2-5, with 9 bases aligning to TRBD1. With 2 bases clipped from V and 5 bases from J, the junction kept 3 bases outside the gene matches. Germline CDR1 MNHNY, CDR2 SVGAGI (reference sequence). This CDR3 region has 14 residues. The DNA for the CDR3 is TGTGCCAGCAGTTACACAGGGGGCTCGGAGACCCAGTACTTC. It is translated as CASSYTGGSETQYF.

This clone has a single count. J is TRBJ2-5 and V is TRBV28, with TRBD1 matching 7 bases. The CDR3 totals 12 residues. Germline CDR1 and CDR2: MDHEN and SYDVKM. For the CDR3, the DNA is TGTGCGACCCACAGGGGCCAAGAGACCCAGTACTTC. Protein sequence: CATHRGQETQYF.

V and J are TRBV28 and TRBJ2-2; tentative D call: TRBD2 (7 bases). Germline assignment: CDR1 MDHEN and CDR2 SYDVKM. The CDR3 is 15 residues long. With 7 bases removed from V and 4 bases from J, the gap between germline ends came to 16 bases. CDR3 bases: TGTGCCAGCATGAGGGGAGGGGGGGCCACCGGGGAGCTGTTTTTT. Protein sequence: CASMRGGGATGELFF.

V is TRBV6-5 and J is TRBJ2-1; D ambiguous. Germline CDR1 MNHEY, CDR2 SVGAGI. This CDR3 is 14 amino acids long. V lost 0 bases, J lost 6 bases, and 9 bases lay in between. The CDR3 spells CASSYSRNGNEQFF. The CDR3 DNA follows: TGTGCCAGCAGTTACTCGAGGAACGGCAATGAGCAGTTCTTC.

The chain carries TRBV5-4 and TRBJ1-2, with D uncertain. The germline V gene has CDR1 SGHNT and CDR2 YYREEE (reference sequence). This CDR3 is 12 amino acids long. V lost 0 bases and J lost 4, with 4 bases in between. CDR3 region: CASSLASYGYTF. CDR3 bases: TGTGCCAGCAGCTTGGCCTCCTATGGCTACACCTTC. The variable domain in full, completed from reference TRBV5-4 and TRBJ1-2, reads ETGVTQSPTHLIKTRGQQVTLRCSSQSGHNTVSWYQQALGQGPQFIFQYYREEENGRGNFPPRFSGLQFPNYSSELNVNALELDDSALYLCASSLASYGYTFGSGTRLTVV.

The CDR3 region has the DNA TGTGCCAGCACCAACAGACCGGGACTTGGTGAGCAGTTCTTC. Translating it yields CASTNRPGLGEQFF. The chain recombines TRBV6-5 with TRBJ2-1, with a weak D call TRBD2 (6 bases). V shed 7 bases and J shed 9 bases, with 19 bases lying between them. The length of the CDR3 is 14 residues. Per the germline V gene, CDR1 is MNHEY and CDR2 is SVGAGI.

The chain combines TRBV5-1 with TRBJ1-1; no clear D gene. Per germline, CDR1 SGHRS and CDR2 YFSETQ. The CDR3 is made up of 15 amino acids. Trimming shortened V by 4 bases and J by 0 bases, and 13 bases separated the two germline ends. CDR3 in DNA: TGCGCCAGCAGCCCCACGTCCGGAGTGAACACTGAAGCTTTCTTT. Amino acids: CASSPTSGVNTEAFF.

This chain uses TRBV27 with TRBJ2-7; the D gene is possibly TRBD2 (6 bases). The CDR3 extends over 14 amino acids. CDR1 and CDR2 from the germline V gene are MNHEY and SMNVEV (reference sequence). V was pared by 5 bases and J by 2 bases, with 13 bases between. In nucleotides, the CDR3 is TGTGCCAGCAGTCCCGGTGGGAGGACCTACGAGCAGTACTTC. Protein sequence: CASSPGGRTYEQYF.

This chain joins TRBV29-1 and TRBJ1-1; D possibly corresponds to TRBD1 (5 bases). The CDR3 contains 12 residues. Germline V CDR1 and CDR2: SQVTM, ANQGSEA. V lost 7 bases to trimming and J lost 0 bases, with 9 bases between them. CDR3 in DNA: TGCAGCGCCGTACAGGTGAACACTGAAGCTTTCTTT. It is translated as CSAVQVNTEAFF.

V is TRBV7-9 and J is TRBJ2-4, with a possible D match to TRBD2 (6 bases). The germline CDR1 and CDR2 sequences are SEHNR and FQNEAQ (reference sequence). This CDR3 spans 17 amino acids. V lost 0 bases, J lost 0 bases, and 12 bases lay in between. CDR3 in DNA: TGTGCCAGCAGCTTAGCTGTGGGGGGTCTAGCCAAAAACATTCAGTACTTC. This gives the protein CASSLAVGGLAKNIQYF.

The genes are TRBV6-1 and TRBJ2-5, with 9 bases that match TRBD2. CDR3 size: 17 residues. Germline-derived CDR1 and CDR2 are MNHNS and SASEGT. V lost 2 bases to trimming and J lost 4 bases; unmatched junction nucleotides: 11. CDR3 region: CASSELRAGGYGETQYF. The CDR3 coding sequence is TGTGCCAGCAGTGAATTGCGAGCGGGAGGTTATGGAGAGACCCAGTACTTC.

The chain joins TRBV10-2 to TRBJ1-1; possible D gene TRBD1, 6 bases. CDR1 and CDR2 from the germline V gene are WSHSY and SAAADI. V was clipped by 11 bases and J by 1 base, with 14 bases between them. The CDR3 spans 13 residues. CDR3 bases: TGCGCCCGATCCCAGGGGCGGAACACTGAAGCTTTCTTT. Translation gives CARSQGRNTEAFF.

This clone was found once. V is TRBV7-3 and J is TRBJ2-7; 10 bases align to TRBD2. Germline CDR1 SGHTA, CDR2 FQGTGA. Unmatched junction bases numbered 9, after V lost 5 bases and J lost 5 bases. The CDR3 is 15 residues long. The DNA of the CDR3 is TGTGCCAGCAGCCCTAGCGGGAGTCCATTTGACGAGCAGTACTTC. Amino acids: CASSPSGSPFDEQYF.

V is TRBV7-9 and J is TRBJ2-7, with TRBD2 matching over 10 bases. There are 15 residues in the CDR3. CDR1 is SEHNR and CDR2 is FQNEAQ in the germline V gene (reference sequence). The ends lost 5 bases at V and 6 bases at J; junction bases unmatched: 10. CDR3 coding DNA: TGTGCCAGCAGCGGTTCTCGGTTAGCGGGAGGCGAGCAGTACTTC. Its protein product is CASSGSRLAGGEQYF.

The chain recombines TRBV30 with TRBJ2-3, with D uncertain. Looked up from germline, CDR1 is GTSNPN and CDR2 is SVGIG (reference sequence). This CDR3 region has 16 residues. V was trimmed by 4 bases and J by 3 bases, leaving 20 bases between them. The CDR3 spells CAWTDGPVHRTDTQYF. In DNA, the CDR3 is TGTGCCTGGACGGATGGGCCGGTTCATAGGACAGATACGCAGTATTTT.

The sample holds one count of this clone. The chain carries TRBV7-2 and TRBJ2-7; 11 positions match TRBD2. Trimming took 5 bases from V and 6 from J; bases not matched to a gene: 9. The CDR3 sequence is 15 residues long. Germline values: CDR1 SGHTA, CDR2 FQGNSA. The CDR3 region is CASSPKLAGALEQYF. In DNA, the CDR3 is TGTGCCAGCAGCCCTAAACTAGCGGGGGCCCTCGAGCAGTACTTC.

In DNA form, the CDR3 reads TGTGCCAGCAGCTTAGCTAATAGAGTCAATGAGCAGTTCTTC. Protein: CASSLANRVNEQFF. V is TRBV7-2 and J is TRBJ2-1; no clear D gene. V lost 0 bases and J lost 6, with 9 bases in between. Germline values: CDR1 SGHTA, CDR2 FQGNSA. This CDR3 has 14 residues.

The chain combines TRBV28 with TRBJ1-2; D is uncertain. This CDR3 region has 13 residues. CDR1 is MDHEN and CDR2 is SYDVKM in the germline V gene. The germline V and J ends were trimmed by 4 bases and 2 bases, with 8 bases remaining between them. The CDR3: CASSSHKNYGYTF. The CDR3, as DNA: TGTGCCAGCAGTTCCCACAAAAACTATGGCTACACCTTC.

Concerning this clone itself: This CDR3 is also generated by other DNA sequences in the sample. The rearrangement joins TRBV7-2 to TRBJ2-1, with 9 nucleotides matching TRBD2. This CDR3 region has 18 residues. V gave up 1 base and J gave up 4 bases; unmatched junction bases: 11. CDR1 and CDR2 (germline): SGHTA, FQGNSA. As DNA, the CDR3 is TGTGCCAGCAGCTTAGAGGGCACTAGCGGGCGATTTTACAATGAGCAGTTCTTC. Its translation: CASSLEGTSGRFYNEQFF.

This clone was observed a handful of times. The chain recombines TRBV11-2 with TRBJ2-7, with D possibly matching TRBD1 (6 bases). Between the trimmed V and J ends, which lost 5 bases and 6 bases, there was a span of 14 bases. This CDR3 has 13 residues. Germline loops: CDR1 SGHAT, CDR2 FQNNGV. For the CDR3, the DNA is TGTGCCAGCAGCGACCGCAGGGGTCGCGAGCAGTACTTC. This sequence encodes CASSDRRGREQYF.

The gene calls are TRBV7-9 and TRBJ2-3; 11 bases are shared with TRBD2. CDR1 is SEHNR, CDR2 FQNEAQ, per germline (reference sequence). Germline trimming cut 1 base from V and 4 bases from J; bases unmatched to any gene: 7. The CDR3 covers 17 residues. Here the CDR3 DNA reads TGTGCCAGCAGCTTAGAAAGCGCTAGCGGGAGGCCAGATACGCAGTATTTT. Amino acid sequence: CASSLESASGRPDTQYF.

The CDR3 DNA is TGTGCCTGGAGTGACGACGTTATGAGACAGCGCACAGATACGCAGTATTTT. Its translation: CAWSDDVMRQRTDTQYF. V and J are TRBV30 and TRBJ2-3; perhaps TRBD1 as D (5 bases). Germline V gene sequence: CDR1 GTSNPN, CDR2 SVGIG (reference sequence). This CDR3 is built from 17 residues. The germline V and J ends were trimmed by 1 base and 1 base, with 18 bases remaining between them.

As regards this clone: One junction end disagrees with the germline gene, perhaps due to a read error. The chain employs TRBV7-7 and TRBJ2-3; maybe TRBD1 (6 bases). The CDR3 contains 13 residues. The germline V gene has CDR1 SSHAT and CDR2 FNYEAQ (reference sequence). As DNA, the CDR3 is TGTGCTAGCAGTTACAAGGGGGCAGATACGCAGTATTTT. As protein: CASSYKGADTQYF.

The chain carries TRBV5-1 and TRBJ2-1; D gene uncertain. Germline CDR1 SGHRS, CDR2 YFSETQ. V gave up 4 bases and J gave up 7 bases, with 15 bases separating them. This CDR3 is built from 14 residues. DNA for the CDR3: TGCGCCAGCAGCGGCCGCGGCCTTGGTAATGAGCAGTTCTTC. Residues: CASSGRGLGNEQFF. Full variable domain (outside the CDR3, taken from reference TRBV5-1 and TRBJ2-1): KAGVTQTPRYLIKTRGQQVTLSCSPISGHRSVSWYQQTPGQGLQFLFEYFSETQRNKGNFPGRFSGRQFSNSRSEMNVSTLELGDSALYLCASSGRGLGNEQFFGPGTRLTVL.